The next 18 T cell receptor beta chains were all read from a single sample in a study of cytotoxic CD8 clonotypes in ibrutinib-treated CLL. Assay: immunoSEQ multiplex PCR; the TCRdb copy retains only in-frame clones and omits some. Of roughly 330,000 clones in the sample, 67% were seen once. This specimen was PBMCs, taken after 36 months of ibrutinib treatment. The receptors were sampled from a human donor with chronic lymphocytic leukemia.

This chain links TRBV29-1 with TRBJ2-3, with 7 bases lining up with TRBD2. J lost 3 bases, V lost 0 bases, and 6 bases had no gene match. The CDR3 covers 15 residues. The germline gives CDR1 SQVTM, CDR2 ANQGSEA. CDR3 sequence: CSVEDRGDRTDTQYF. The DNA for the CDR3 is TGCAGCGTTGAAGATCGGGGGGATAGAACAGATACGCAGTATTTT.

This sequence joins TRBV29-1 and TRBJ2-7, with 7 bases fitting TRBD1. Germline lookup yields CDR1 SQVTM and CDR2 ANQGSEA. The V gene end was trimmed by 2 bases and the J gene end by 4 bases; junction bases not matched to a gene: 8. CDR3 length: 14 residues. DNA of the CDR3: TGCAGCGTTGAACGGACAGGTCCCCTTTACGAGCAGTACTTC. Protein sequence: CSVERTGPLYEQYF.

V usage is TRBV5-1 and J usage is TRBJ2-1; the D is unclear. Trimming removed 0 bases at V and 8 bases at J, with 12 bases between. Looked up from germline, CDR1 is SGHRS and CDR2 is YFSETQ. This CDR3 is built from 14 residues. CDR3 in amino acids: CASSLGAPPDEQFF. In DNA form, the CDR3 reads TGCGCCAGCAGCTTGGGGGCCCCCCCTGATGAGCAGTTCTTC.

This clone has a count of ten or more. V is TRBV9 and J is TRBJ2-7; 8 bases fit TRBD2. This CDR3 contains 14 residues. The junction had 8 bases not matched to a gene; V was cut back by 4 bases and J by 5 bases. CDR1 is SGDLS, CDR2 YYNGEE, per germline. The CDR3 protein is CASSPRGGRNEQYF. The DNA of the CDR3 is TGTGCCAGCAGCCCCCGGGGGGGGAGGAACGAGCAGTACTTC.

The rearrangement links TRBV7-8 to TRBJ1-1, with a weak D call TRBD1 (5 bases). The germline V gene encodes CDR1 SGHVS and CDR2 FQNEAQ. The V end was cut by 0 bases, the J end by 1 base, with 9 bases between. The CDR3 runs to 15 residues. The CDR3 loop reads CASSLAFGANTEAFF. CDR3 coding DNA: TGTGCCAGCAGCTTAGCGTTTGGGGCGAACACTGAAGCTTTCTTT. The complete variable domain, with remaining parts taken from reference TRBV7-8 and TRBJ1-1, reads GAGVSQSPRYKVAKRGQDVALRCDPISGHVSLFWYQQALGQGPEFLTYFQNEAQLDKSGLPSDRFFAERPEGSVSTLKIQRTQQEDSAVYLCASSLAFGANTEAFFGQGTRLTVV.

The chain is built from TRBV7-9 and TRBJ2-3, with D hard to call. Trimming took 2 bases from V and 6 from J, leaving 18 bases between them. The CDR3 covers 16 residues. Germline V gene data show CDR1 as SEHNR and CDR2 as FQNEAQ (reference sequence). The CDR3 DNA reads TGTGCCAGCAGCTTAAGGGAACCGGCTTTGGCGGATACGCAGTATTTT. This codes for CASSLREPALADTQYF.

This clone was observed a few times. The gene calls are TRBV5-4 and TRBJ2-3; TRBD1 might be the D (6 bases). This CDR3 region has 14 residues. Per germline, CDR1 SGHNT and CDR2 YYREEE (reference sequence). With 4 bases removed from V and 6 bases from J, the gap between germline ends came to 15 bases. The CDR3 protein is CASSPAAQGDTQYF. The CDR3 DNA reads TGTGCCAGCAGCCCGGCGGCCCAGGGGGATACGCAGTATTTT. The full variable domain, completed using reference TRBV5-4 and TRBJ2-3, is ETGVTQSPTHLIKTRGQQVTLRCSSQSGHNTVSWYQQALGQGPQFIFQYYREEENGRGNFPPRFSGLQFPNYSSELNVNALELDDSALYLCASSPAAQGDTQYFGPGTRLTVL.

The CDR3 region has the DNA TGTGCCAGCAGCCGAGGACTAGCGGGAGGGCCTGGCGGGGAGCTGTTTTTT. Translating gives CASSRGLAGGPGGELFF. The chain joins TRBV5-4 to TRBJ2-2, with 15 bases matching TRBD2. Germline CDR1 is SGHNT and CDR2 is YYREEE (reference sequence). CDR3 size: 17 residues. V shed 4 bases, J shed 7 bases, and the junction held 8 bases outside the gene matches.

This chain links TRBV7-2 with TRBJ2-7; either TRBD1 or TRBD2 may fit D (5 bases each). The CDR3 consists of 14 residues. V gave up 5 bases and J gave up 6 bases, with 17 bases separating them. Germline-derived CDR1 and CDR2 are SGHTA and FQGNSA. This chain's CDR3 is CASSPSGPWGEQYF. The CDR3 DNA sequence: TGTGCCAGCAGCCCCTCGGGACCTTGGGGCGAGCAGTACTTC.

The rearrangement joins TRBV7-9 to TRBJ2-1, with 9 bases identical to TRBD2. The CDR3 runs 17 residues. Germline V gene lookup returns CDR1 SEHNR and CDR2 FQNEAQ (reference sequence). Trimming cost V 7 bases and J 7 bases; bases outside gene matches: 17. The chain's CDR3 is CASTTGGLAGVSNEQFF. DNA of the CDR3: TGTGCCAGCACCACCGGGGGGTTAGCGGGAGTATCGAATGAGCAGTTCTTC.

This clone appeared a few times. This chain uses TRBV9 with TRBJ2-2, with D perhaps being TRBD1 or TRBD2 (5 bases each). Between the trimmed V and J ends, which lost 0 bases and 2 bases, there was a span of 14 bases. This CDR3 spans 17 amino acids. Germline values: CDR1 SGDLS, CDR2 YYNGEE. The CDR3 region has the DNA TGTGCCAGCAGCGTAGTCCCGGGGCGAGGTAACACCGGGGAGCTGTTTTTT. Translated: CASSVVPGRGNTGELFF.

This clone came up a few times. The chain employs TRBV19 and TRBJ1-2; 11 positions agree with TRBD1. This CDR3 is built from 14 residues. CDR1 is LNHDA and CDR2 is SQIVND in the germline V gene (reference sequence). Trimming at V came to 6 bases and at J to 7 bases, leaving 7 bases not matched to a gene. This CDR3 is CASSPGQGAGGYTF. The CDR3 coding sequence is TGTGCCAGTAGCCCCGGACAGGGGGCGGGTGGCTACACCTTC. Full variable domain (missing parts from reference TRBV19 and TRBJ1-2): DGGITQSPKYLFRKEGQNVTLSCEQNLNHDAMYWYRQDPGQGLRLIYYSQIVNDFQKGDIAEGYSVSREKKESFPLTVTSAQKNPTAFYLCASSPGQGAGGYTFGSGTRLTVV.

The gene calls are TRBV19 and TRBJ1-2, with unresolved D. V lost 6 bases and J 2 bases, leaving 4 bases between the germline ends. CDR3 length equals 11 residues. Germline CDR1 is LNHDA and CDR2 is SQIVND (reference sequence). The DNA of the CDR3 is TGTGCCAGTAGGCTAAACTATGGCTACACCTTC. Translating gives CASRLNYGYTF.

This chain links TRBV7-8 with TRBJ1-5, with 7 bases matching TRBD1. This CDR3 spans 16 amino acids. Germline lookup yields CDR1 SGHVS and CDR2 FQNEAQ. Trimming removed 5 bases from V and 0 bases from J; junction bases left unmatched: 7. The CDR3 sequence: CASSPQGLDSNQPQHF. The CDR3 DNA reads as TGTGCCAGCAGCCCACAGGGGCTCGATAGCAATCAGCCCCAGCATTTT.

The J gene is TRBJ1-3, the V gene TRBV4-1; 7 nucleotides align to TRBD1. The V segment lost 2 bases and the J segment 3 bases; nucleotides outside the gene matches: 7. The CDR3 consists of 16 residues. Per the germline V gene, CDR1 is MGHRA and CDR2 is YSYEKL. The CDR3 loop reads CASSQYTGAVGNTIYF. CDR3 DNA: TGCGCCAGCAGCCAATATACAGGGGCGGTTGGAAACACCATATATTTT.

V gene TRBV18 combines with J gene TRBJ1-2; perhaps TRBD1 as D (5 bases). The CDR3 sequence is 15 residues long. V lost 2 bases to trimming and J lost 3 bases, with 13 bases between them. Germline V gene data show CDR1 as KGHSH and CDR2 as LQKENI. The CDR3 reads CASSPGSGLHYGYTF. In nucleotides, the CDR3 is TGTGCCAGCTCACCAGGCTCAGGGTTGCACTATGGCTACACCTTC.

The genes are TRBV7-8 and TRBJ1-2, with D possibly matching TRBD1 (6 bases). The CDR3 sequence is 15 residues long. Germline values: CDR1 SGHVS, CDR2 FQNEAQ. V was cut by 9 bases and J by 0 bases, with 17 bases left in between. The CDR3 loop is CASTAAGAANYGYTF. CDR3 bases: TGTGCCAGTACCGCGGCAGGGGCCGCTAACTATGGCTACACCTTC.

The chain recombines TRBV5-6 with TRBJ1-4; tentative D call: TRBD1 (6 bases). Between the trimmed V and J ends, which lost 0 bases and 7 bases, there was a span of 13 bases. CDR1 is SGHDT, CDR2 YYEEEE, per germline. There are 15 residues in the CDR3. CDR3 DNA: TGTGCCAGCAGCTTGGTGGCAGGGGAGGGTGAAAAACTGTTTTTT. This sequence encodes CASSLVAGEGEKLFF.